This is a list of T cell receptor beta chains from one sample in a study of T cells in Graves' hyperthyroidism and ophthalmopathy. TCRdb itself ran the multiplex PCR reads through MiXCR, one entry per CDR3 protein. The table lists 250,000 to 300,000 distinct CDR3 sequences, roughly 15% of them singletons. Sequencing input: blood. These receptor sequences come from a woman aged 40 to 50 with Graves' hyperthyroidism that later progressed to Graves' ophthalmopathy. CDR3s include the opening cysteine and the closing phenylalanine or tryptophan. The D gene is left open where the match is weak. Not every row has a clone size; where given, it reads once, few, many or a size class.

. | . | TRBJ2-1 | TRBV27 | CASRTYNRNEQFF | TGTGCCAGCAGGACATACAACCGCAATGAGCAGTTCTTC
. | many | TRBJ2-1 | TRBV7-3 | CASSLGQENNEQFF | TGTGCCAGCAGCTTAGGCCAAGAAAACAATGAGCAGTTCTTC
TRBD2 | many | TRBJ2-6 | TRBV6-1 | CASSRLAGGANVLTF | TGTGCCAGCAGTAGGCTAGCGGGTGGGGCCAACGTCCTGACTTTC
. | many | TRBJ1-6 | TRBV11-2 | CASSSLRAVNSPLHF | TGTGCCAGCAGCTCCCTTCGAGCGGTTAATTCACCCCTCCACTTT
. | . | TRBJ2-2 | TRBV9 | CASSVIGGANTGELFF | TGTGCCAGCAGCGTAATTGGGGGAGCTAACACCGGGGAGCTGTTTTTT
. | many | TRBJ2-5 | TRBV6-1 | CASSDIQVRGQETQYF | TGTGCCAGCAGTGATATCCAGGTTAGGGGCCAAGAGACCCAGTACTTC
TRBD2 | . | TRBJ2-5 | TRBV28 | CASSLLGTSGRQETQYF | TGTGCCAGCAGTTTATTAGGTACTAGCGGGAGGCAAGAGACCCAGTACTTC
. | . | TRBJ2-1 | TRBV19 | CASSITLYNEQFF | TGTGCCAGTAGTATCACTCTCTACAATGAGCAGTTCTTC
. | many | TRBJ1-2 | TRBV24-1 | CATSDGPQGYTF | TGTGCCACCAGTGATGGTCCGCAGGGCTACACCTTC
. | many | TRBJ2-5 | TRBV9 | CASSSTGGQTQYF | TGTGCCAGCAGCTCCACTGGCGGGCAGACCCAGTACTTC
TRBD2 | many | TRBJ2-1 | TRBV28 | CASSSPGGGNEQFF | TGTGCCAGCAGTTCCCCGGGGGGTGGCAATGAGCAGTTCTTC
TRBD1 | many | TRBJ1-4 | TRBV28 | CASNDRDRGRKLFF | TGTGCCAGCAATGACCGGGACAGGGGAAGAAAACTGTTTTTT
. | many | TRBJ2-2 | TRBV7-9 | CASDARGIQGTGELFF | TGTGCCAGCGACGCGAGGGGGATCCAGGGCACCGGGGAGCTGTTTTTT
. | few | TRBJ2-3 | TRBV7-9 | CASSLFSVREYLSDTQYF | TGTGCCAGCAGCTTATTTTCAGTCCGGGAGTATCTGTCAGATACGCAGTATTTT
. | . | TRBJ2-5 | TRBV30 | CAWRFFGTEKETQYF | TGTGCCTGGAGGTTCTTCGGAACCGAGAAAGAGACCCAGTACTTC
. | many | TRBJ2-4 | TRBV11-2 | CASSPVMAKNIQYF | TGTGCCAGCAGCCCGGTAATGGCCAAAAACATTCAGTACTTC
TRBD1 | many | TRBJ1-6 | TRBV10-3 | CAISGPGQGRSPLHF | TGTGCCATCAGTGGGCCGGGACAGGGCCGATCACCCCTCCACTTT